This T cell receptor (beta chain) emerged from a study of blood T cell repertoires in COVID-19. The CDR3 totals 16 residues. V lost 6 bases, J lost 4 bases, and 22 bases lay in between. Germline assignment: CDR1 SGHTS and CDR2 YDEGEE. The assay was immunoSEQ multiplex PCR, and TCRdb's table has in-frame clones only and misses some. The table records around 290,000 clones, about 88% of them present only once. The clonotype originates from a woman in her 70s with COVID-19, enrolled during active disease. The rearrangement links TRBV5-8 to TRBJ2-5; a weak D match, TRBD1 (6 bases). Sequenced material: peripheral blood. The CDR3 region has the DNA TGTGCCAGCATGAGGGGACAAAATCCATGGAGAGAGACCCAGTACTTC. Translating gives CASMRGQNPWRETQYF. The variable domain in full, with the rest retrieved from reference TRBV5-8 and TRBJ2-5, is EAGVTQSPTHLIKTRGQQATLRCSPISGHTSVYWYQQALGLGLQFLLWYDEGEERNRGNFPPRFSGRQFPNYSSELNVNALELEDSALYLCASMRGQNPWRETQYFGPGTRLLVL.